This T cell receptor (beta chain) was obtained from a study of cytomegalovirus exposure and HLA in healthy donors. The CDR3 loop spans 13 amino acids. The germline gives CDR1 SEHNR, CDR2 FQNEAQ (reference sequence). The V gene lost 8 bases and the J gene lost 1 base, with 11 bases spanning the gap. Overall study findings and caveats: Upon later analysis, HLA-associated TCR beta chains proved more clonally expanded than other, equally common chains. Earlier analysis looked at TCR beta V segments, and most were productive about 87% or about 30% of the time.

In the PCR, 60 Vbeta and 13 Jbeta primers were used. TCRdb keeps only in-frame clones here, not all; method: immunoSEQ multiplex PCR. Seen here are about 140,000 clones, roughly 82% observed once, and the top ten hold about 3.4%. Comments on this clone: What it binds is not known.

Material for sequencing was PBMCs. This receptor was obtained from a man between 18 and 35 years old in good health and CMV-seropositive. V is TRBV7-9 and J is TRBJ1-1; D gene uncertain. The CDR3 DNA is TGTGCCAGCTTTTCCGAGGAGAACACTGAAGCTTTCTTT. Encoded protein: CASFSEENTEAFF.